Below are 22 T cell receptor beta chains sequenced from a single sample in a study of CD8 T cell repertoires and HIV-1 epitope variants. The antigens for these receptors are not known. Sequencing was performed with immunoSEQ multiplex PCR; in TCRdb, only in-frame clones are kept and a portion is missing. Of under 1,200 clones in the sample, roughly 70% were seen once. The sample was cultured CD8+ T cells derived from PBMCs. Every receptor here comes from a male donor with HIV.

The rearrangement joins TRBV9 to TRBJ2-6; weak D call: TRBD1 (5 bases). Germline loops: CDR1 SGDLS, CDR2 YYNGEE. The V end was cut by 2 bases, the J end by 1 base, with 10 bases between. This CDR3 has 16 amino acids. Written as DNA, the CDR3 is TGTGCCAGCAGCGTGACAGTCGGGTCTGGGGCCAACGTCCTGACTTTC. It is translated as CASSVTVGSGANVLTF.

The chain recombines TRBV7-3 with TRBJ2-2; TRBD2 agrees at 9 bases. This CDR3 has 14 residues. V shed 5 bases and J 3 bases; nucleotides not matched to a gene: 1. Germline CDR1 SGHTA, CDR2 FQGTGA. CDR3 nucleotide sequence: TGTGCCAGCAGCCGACTAGCGGACACCGGGGAGCTGTTTTTT. It is translated as CASSRLADTGELFF.

This clone was observed a handful of times. The chain combines TRBV15 with TRBJ2-5, with no clear D. The CDR3 length is 13 residues. CDR1 is LNHNV and CDR2 is YYDKDF in the germline V gene (reference sequence). Trimming cost V 0 bases and J 4 bases, with 6 bases left between them. As DNA, the CDR3 is TGTGCCACCAGCAGAGATCGGAGAGAGACCCAGTACTTC. The encoded protein is CATSRDRRETQYF.

The chain recombines TRBV6-5 with TRBJ2-1; D is ambiguous. Trimming removed 9 bases from V and 3 bases from J, with 9 bases in between. This CDR3 contains 12 residues. Germline V gene data show CDR1 as MNHEY and CDR2 as SVGAGI. This CDR3 reads CASENDYNEQFF. The CDR3 DNA reads TGTGCCAGTGAAAATGACTACAATGAGCAGTTCTTC.

This clone was seen a handful of times. The chain employs TRBV13 and TRBJ1-3; 7 bases fit TRBD1. The CDR3 spans 15 residues. The trim removed 5 bases at V and 5 bases at J, leaving 9 bases unmatched. Looked up from germline, CDR1 is PRHDT and CDR2 is FYEKMQ (reference sequence). In DNA, the CDR3 is TGTGCCAGCAGCCCTGACAGGGACGGGCGAAACACCATATATTTT. This codes for CASSPDRDGRNTIYF.

The gene calls are TRBV29-1 and TRBJ2-1, with 10 nucleotides matching TRBD2. CDR1 and CDR2 from the germline V gene are SQVTM and ANQGSEA. The CDR3 consists of 15 residues. Trimming at V came to 5 bases and at J to 7 bases, leaving 11 bases not matched to a gene. The DNA of the CDR3 is TGCAGCGTTCGGTTTCCCAGCGGGAGGGGTAATGAGCAGTTCTTC. As protein: CSVRFPSGRGNEQFF.

The chain couples TRBV18 to TRBJ2-1; D is unresolved. Looked up from germline, CDR1 is KGHSH and CDR2 is LQKENI. V gave up 3 bases and J gave up 3 bases, with 9 bases separating them. CDR3 length: 14 residues. This CDR3 is CASSPETNYNEQFF. CDR3 in DNA: TGTGCCAGCTCACCCGAGACAAACTACAATGAGCAGTTCTTC.

The chain employs TRBV5-6 and TRBJ1-1; 7 nucleotides line up with TRBD1. Germline V gene data show CDR1 as SGHDT and CDR2 as YYEEEE. V lost 5 bases, J lost 11 bases, and 12 bases stayed unmatched. The CDR3 spans 13 residues. In DNA, the CDR3 is TGTGCCAGCAGTGAGACAGGGATCGAAGCGGCTTTCTTT. The encoded protein is CASSETGIEAAFF.

The rearrangement uses TRBV11-1 and TRBJ2-3; 8 bases fit TRBD1. Trimming took 3 bases from V and 1 from J; bases not matched to a gene: 0. CDR1 is SGHAT, CDR2 FQDESV, per germline (reference sequence). The CDR3 loop spans 14 amino acids. The CDR3 DNA is TGTGCCAGCAGCTTGGGACAGGGCACAGATACGCAGTATTTT. Encoded protein: CASSLGQGTDTQYF.

The rearrangement links TRBV7-9 to TRBJ1-5, with a possible D match to TRBD1 (5 bases). CDR1 and CDR2 (germline): SEHNR, FQNEAQ (reference sequence). The V end lost 5 bases, the J end lost 3 bases, and 14 bases lay between the germline ends. CDR3 length: 15 amino acids. The CDR3 sequence is CASSPTGGVNQPQHF. As DNA, the CDR3 is TGTGCCAGCAGCCCCACCGGGGGAGTCAATCAGCCCCAGCATTTT. The full variable domain, with the rest looked up from reference TRBV7-9 and TRBJ1-5, is DTGVSQNPRHKITKRGQNVTFRCDPISEHNRLYWYRQTLGQGPEFLTYFQNEAQLEKSRLLSDRFSAERPKGSFSTLEIQRTEQGDSAMYLCASSPTGGVNQPQHFGDGTRLSIL.

The V call is TRBV28, the J call TRBJ1-2, with unresolved D. This CDR3 spans 19 amino acids. V gave up 1 base and J gave up 0 bases, with 21 bases separating them. Germline V CDR1 and CDR2: MDHEN, SYDVKM. CDR3 region: CASSLFALSPQSPNYGYTF. The CDR3 DNA sequence: TGTGCCAGCAGTTTATTCGCCCTTAGCCCACAGTCTCCTAACTATGGCTACACCTTC.

This chain connects TRBV19 to TRBJ2-4; TRBD1 matches 9 bases. The CDR3 has 15 amino acids. CDR1 is LNHDA and CDR2 is SQIVND in the germline V gene (reference sequence). V dropped 5 bases and J dropped 7; count of bases not matched to a gene: 9. The CDR3 loop is CASSLGDRGFNIQYF. The CDR3, as DNA: TGTGCCAGTAGTCTGGGCGACAGGGGGTTCAACATTCAGTACTTC.

This clone was found once. This CDR3 reads CASSYLPGGLAGSETQYF. The DNA of the CDR3 is TGTGCCAGCAGCTACTTACCGGGGGGACTAGCGGGGTCAGAGACCCAGTACTTC. The V and J genes are TRBV7-6 and TRBJ2-5; 13 positions agree with TRBD2. V lost 4 bases to trimming and J lost 4 bases; unmatched junction nucleotides: 12. The CDR3 consists of 18 residues. Germline assignment: CDR1 SGHVS and CDR2 FNYEAQ.

This chain uses TRBV28 with TRBJ2-5; D is uncertain. The CDR3 is 14 amino acids. Trimming removed 10 bases at V and 5 bases at J, with 20 bases between. Per germline, CDR1 MDHEN and CDR2 SYDVKM. The CDR3 sequence: CANSPASQVETQYF. CDR3 nucleotide sequence: TGTGCCAACAGCCCCGCCAGCCAAGTGGAGACCCAGTACTTC.

This clone was picked up a small number of times. This chain joins TRBV7-8 and TRBJ2-7; TRBD1 agrees at 7 bases. The V gene's germline CDR1 is SGHVS and CDR2 FQNEAQ. Trimming cost V 4 bases and J 1 base; bases outside gene matches: 4. This CDR3 has 14 amino acids. CDR3 sequence reads: CASSSGTVSYEQYF. The CDR3 nucleotides read TGTGCCAGCAGCTCCGGGACAGTTTCCTACGAGCAGTACTTC.

This clone was seen a few times. The rearrangement uses TRBV11-3 and TRBJ2-5, with 8 bases aligning to TRBD1. V dropped 3 bases and J dropped 2; count of bases not matched to a gene: 2. The CDR3 length is 14 residues. The germline CDR1 and CDR2 sequences are SGHNT and YENEEA. The CDR3 sequence: CASSLGTGQETQYF. The CDR3 DNA sequence: TGTGCCAGCAGCTTGGGGACAGGACAAGAGACCCAGTACTTC.

The chain carries TRBV6-4 and TRBJ1-5; the D is unclear. V was cut by 7 bases and J by 1 base, with 8 bases left in between. The CDR3 runs to 13 residues. From germline, CDR1 is MRHNA and CDR2 SNTAGT. The CDR3 DNA follows: TGTGCCAGCAAGCGGCAGAGCAATCAGCCCCAGCATTTT. Its translation is CASKRQSNQPQHF.

This chain links TRBV19 with TRBJ1-5; 10 positions agree with TRBD1. The CDR3 contains 15 residues. The J segment lost 6 bases and the V segment lost 3 bases, leaving 5 bases of the junction unmatched. Germline V gene lookup returns CDR1 LNHDA and CDR2 SQIVND (reference sequence). The CDR3 spells CASSIGTGVRQPQHF. DNA of the CDR3: TGTGCCAGTAGTATTGGGACAGGGGTACGTCAGCCCCAGCATTTT.

The chain combines TRBV5-1 with TRBJ1-1; 10 positions match TRBD1. V shed 3 bases, J shed 4 bases, and the junction held 3 bases outside the gene matches. Germline CDR1 SGHRS, CDR2 YFSETQ. The CDR3 length is 14 residues. The CDR3: CASSSGQGSTEAFF. The DNA of the CDR3 is TGCGCCAGCAGCTCGGGACAGGGGAGCACTGAAGCTTTCTTT. Full variable domain (missing parts from reference TRBV5-1 and TRBJ1-1): KAGVTQTPRYLIKTRGQQVTLSCSPISGHRSVSWYQQTPGQGLQFLFEYFSETQRNKGNFPGRFSGRQFSNSRSEMNVSTLELGDSALYLCASSSGQGSTEAFFGQGTRLTVV.

This sequence joins TRBV6-6 and TRBJ2-1; unclear D gene. Between the trimmed V and J ends, which lost 6 bases and 2 bases, there was a span of 5 bases. The V gene's germline CDR1 is MNHNY and CDR2 SVGAGI (reference sequence). The CDR3 contains 12 residues. The CDR3 is CASSRPYNEQFF. CDR3 in DNA: TGTGCCAGCAGCCGACCCTACAATGAGCAGTTCTTC.

This clone appeared a few times. The J gene is TRBJ2-5, the V gene TRBV7-9; the D is unclear. V was cut by 5 bases and J by 2 bases, with 9 bases left in between. The CDR3 is 13 residues long. Germline CDR1 reads SEHNR; CDR2 reads FQNEAQ (reference sequence). The CDR3 sequence: CASSPHSQETQYF. DNA for the CDR3: TGTGCCAGCAGCCCCCACAGTCAAGAGACCCAGTACTTC.

This clone is a singleton in its sample. This chain connects TRBV19 to TRBJ1-2; D is uncertain. Germline V gives CDR1 LNHDA, CDR2 SQIVND (reference sequence). This CDR3 is 15 amino acids long. The V end lost 0 bases, the J end lost 0 bases, and 8 bases lay between the germline ends. The DNA for the CDR3 is TGTGCCAGTAGTATAGATCTATCACCTAACTATGGCTACACCTTC. Residues: CASSIDLSPNYGYTF.